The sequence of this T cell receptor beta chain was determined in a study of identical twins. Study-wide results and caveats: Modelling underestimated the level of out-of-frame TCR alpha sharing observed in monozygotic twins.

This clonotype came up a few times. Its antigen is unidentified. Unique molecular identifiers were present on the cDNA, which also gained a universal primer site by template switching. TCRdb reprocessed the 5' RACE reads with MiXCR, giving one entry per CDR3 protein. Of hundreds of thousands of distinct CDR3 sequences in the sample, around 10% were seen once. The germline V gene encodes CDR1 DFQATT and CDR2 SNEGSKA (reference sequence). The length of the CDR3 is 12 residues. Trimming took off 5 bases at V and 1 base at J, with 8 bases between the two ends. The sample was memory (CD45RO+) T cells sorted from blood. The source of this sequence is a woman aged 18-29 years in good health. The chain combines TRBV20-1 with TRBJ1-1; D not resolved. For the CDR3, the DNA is TGCAGTGCTTTTGAACCGAACACTGAAGCTTTCTTT. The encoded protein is CSAFEPNTEAFF.